The next 15 T cell receptor beta chains were all read from a single sample in a study of OX40 agonist ivuxolimab in advanced cancers. The repertoire was sequenced with immunoSEQ multiplex PCR; TCRdb's copy has only in-frame clones and lacks some. The profile shows tens of thousands of clones, about 90% of them singletons. This sample comprised CD4+ or CD8+ T cells sorted from blood, obtained in a trial of the OX40 agonist ivuxolimab. Source of these receptors: an adult with an advanced solid tumor such as melanoma, head and neck, liver or kidney cancer.

For this clone: This CDR3 is also generated by other DNA sequences in the sample. J is TRBJ1-2 and V is TRBV18; unclear D gene. Trimming left V 2 bases short and J 1 base short, with 5 bases between. The CDR3 is 13 residues long. The germline gives CDR1 KGHSH, CDR2 LQKENI. In DNA, the CDR3 is TGTGCCAGCTCACCAGGAGTTAACTATGGCTACACCTTC. It specifies CASSPGVNYGYTF.

V gene TRBV28 combines with J gene TRBJ1-5; a weak D match, TRBD1 (6 bases). Trimming pared 7 bases from V and 1 base from J, leaving 14 bases between. This CDR3 has 15 amino acids. Germline CDR1 reads MDHEN; CDR2 reads SYDVKM. The CDR3 DNA follows: TGTGCCAGCAATTGGGCAGGGGCGAGCAATCAGCCCCAGCATTTT. Encoded protein: CASNWAGASNQPQHF.

The J gene is TRBJ1-2, the V gene TRBV2, with D hard to call. The V and J ends lost 5 bases and 8 bases respectively, with 9 bases between them. CDR3 length equals 11 residues. Germline V lookup: CDR1 SNHLY, CDR2 FYNNEI. The CDR3 nucleotides are TGTGCCAGCAGTCTCGAGTACGGCTACACCTTC. It encodes CASSLEYGYTF.

This rearrangement joins TRBV11-2 to TRBJ1-1; 7 nucleotides agree with TRBD1. Germline CDR1 is SGHAT and CDR2 is FQNNGV. V dropped 1 base and J dropped 1; count of bases not matched to a gene: 6. The CDR3 runs to 16 residues. CDR3 protein: CASSLAWTGSNTEAFF. The CDR3 bases are TGTGCCAGCAGCTTAGCCTGGACAGGTTCGAACACTGAAGCTTTCTTT.

This chain joins TRBV27 and TRBJ2-2; 7 nucleotides align to TRBD1. The V and J ends lost 0 bases and 7 bases, in that order; junction bases with no gene match: 11. The CDR3 has 17 residues. Germline V gives CDR1 MNHEY, CDR2 SMNVEV (reference sequence). In nucleotides, the CDR3 is TGTGCCAGCAGTTTATCCCCCGGAAGGGGGCGAGGCGGGGAGCTGTTTTTT. Its protein is CASSLSPGRGRGGELFF.

The V gene is TRBV5-5, the J gene TRBJ2-7; D uncertain. The germline V and J ends were trimmed by 3 bases and 3 bases, with 16 bases remaining between them. CDR1 is SGHKS, CDR2 YYEKEE, per germline (reference sequence). The CDR3 totals 15 residues. CDR3 nucleotides: TGTGCCAGCAGCTGGACCGGTAGGGCGCTCTACGAGCAGTACTTC. It translates to CASSWTGRALYEQYF.

V is TRBV5-1 and J is TRBJ2-3; D perhaps matches TRBD1 (5 bases). CDR3 length equals 13 residues. Germline values: CDR1 SGHRS, CDR2 YFSETQ. V gave up 3 bases and J gave up 3 bases, with 8 bases separating them. The CDR3 DNA follows: TGCGCCAGCAGCTCCTCAGGGACAGATACGCAGTATTTT. Its protein is CASSSSGTDTQYF.

The CDR3 region is CASTQGLSNQPQHF. The CDR3, as DNA: TGTGCCAGCACCCAAGGGCTCAGTAATCAGCCCCAGCATTTT. The J gene is TRBJ1-5, the V gene TRBV2; D ambiguous. The V and J ends lost 7 bases and 4 bases respectively, with 14 bases between them. This CDR3 has 14 residues. CDR1 is SNHLY and CDR2 is FYNNEI in the germline V gene.

This chain uses TRBV4-2 with TRBJ2-7, with 7 bases lining up with TRBD1. With 3 bases clipped from V and 1 base from J, the junction kept 6 bases outside the gene matches. Per germline, CDR1 LGHNA and CDR2 YNFKEQ. CDR3 length: 15 amino acids. CDR3 DNA: TGTGCCAGCAGCCAGCTAACGGGACAGTCCTACGAGCAGTACTTC. It codes for CASSQLTGQSYEQYF.

The V call is TRBV5-1, the J call TRBJ2-7; D tentatively reads TRBD1 or TRBD2 (5 bases each). Between the trimmed V and J ends, which lost 0 bases and 2 bases, there was a span of 21 bases. CDR1 and CDR2 from the germline V gene are SGHRS and YFSETQ. This CDR3 has 18 amino acids. CDR3 loop: CASSLGGSRAQTPYEQYF. The DNA for the CDR3 is TGCGCCAGCAGCTTGGGGGGGTCCAGGGCACAGACCCCCTACGAGCAGTACTTC.

This clone counts as medium-sized. The chain links TRBV6-5 to TRBJ1-5; D gene uncertain. Looked up from germline, CDR1 is MNHEY and CDR2 is SVGAGI. The CDR3 covers 13 residues. V shed 0 bases and J shed 6 bases, with 6 bases lying between them. DNA for the CDR3: TGTGCCAGCAGTTACTCGATCGTTCAGCCCCAGCATTTT. Its protein is CASSYSIVQPQHF.

The gene calls are TRBV5-6 and TRBJ1-6, with D uncertain. The CDR3 runs to 13 residues. CDR1 and CDR2 (germline): SGHDT, YYEEEE. Trimming removed 6 bases from V and 9 bases from J, with 13 bases in between. CDR3: CASTNQAVSPLHF. CDR3 in DNA: TGTGCCAGCACCAACCAGGCTGTTTCACCCCTCCACTTT. Together with reference TRBV5-6 and TRBJ1-6, the CDR3 gives the full variable domain: DAGVTQSPTHLIKTRGQQVTLRCSPKSGHDTVSWYQQALGQGPQFIFQYYEEEERQRGNFPDRFSGHQFPNYSSELNVNALLLGDSALYLCASTNQAVSPLHFGNGTRLTVT.

V is TRBV11-2 and J is TRBJ1-2; D gene unclear. The CDR3 contains 13 residues. Germline V gene lookup returns CDR1 SGHAT and CDR2 FQNNGV. V gave up 2 bases and J gave up 4 bases, with 8 bases separating them. The CDR3 coding sequence is TGTGCCAGCAGCTTAAGCAGACCCTATGGCTACACCTTC. Its protein product is CASSLSRPYGYTF.

The chain uses TRBV5-1 and TRBJ2-5; the D is unclear. V lost 4 bases and J lost 7, with 14 bases in between. The CDR3 extends over 13 amino acids. Germline CDR1 SGHRS, CDR2 YFSETQ. The CDR3 DNA follows: TGCGCCAGCAGCGACGGATCGGCCGGGACCCAGTACTTC. It specifies CASSDGSAGTQYF.

V is TRBV28 and J is TRBJ2-7; 11 bases are shared with TRBD1. CDR3 length equals 16 residues. Germline CDR1 and CDR2: MDHEN and SYDVKM. The V segment lost 4 bases and the J segment 3 bases; nucleotides outside the gene matches: 8. CDR3 nucleotides: TGTGCCAGCAGTTCCCCCGGGACAGGGGGTCTCTACGAGCAGTACTTC. It is translated as CASSSPGTGGLYEQYF.